This TCR beta chain was recorded in a study of early stage breast cancer tumors. The V and J ends lost 1 base and 6 bases respectively, with 6 bases between them. Germline values: CDR1 LNHNV, CDR2 YYDKDF (reference sequence). This CDR3 has 12 residues. This clone was seen just once. Sequencing was performed with immunoSEQ multiplex PCR; in TCRdb, only in-frame clones are kept and a portion is missing. The table has about 72,000 clones, around 80% seen once; the top ten hold 3.5%. The sequenced sample consisted of blood. The sequence came from a person in their 60s with breast cancer. The rearrangement links TRBV15 to TRBJ1-2; D unclear. CDR3 region: CATSRGANGYTF. CDR3 nucleotides: TGTGCCACCAGCAGAGGGGCTAATGGCTACACCTTC.